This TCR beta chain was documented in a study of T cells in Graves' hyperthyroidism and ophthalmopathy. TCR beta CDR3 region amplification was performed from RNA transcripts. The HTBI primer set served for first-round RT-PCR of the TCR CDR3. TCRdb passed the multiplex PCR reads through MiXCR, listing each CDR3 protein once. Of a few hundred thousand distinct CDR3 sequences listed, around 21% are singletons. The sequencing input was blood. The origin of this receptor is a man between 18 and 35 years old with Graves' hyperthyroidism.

CDR3 in DNA: TGTGCCATCAAGACAGGGGGCGAGTTCTCCAACTATGGCTACACCTTC. Its translation: CAIKTGGEFSNYGYTF. This chain uses TRBV28 with TRBJ1-2, with TRBD1 identical over 10 bases. V lost 10 bases, J lost 2 bases, and 13 bases stayed unmatched. Germline V CDR1 and CDR2: MDHEN, SYDVKM. There are 16 residues in the CDR3.